The next 5 T cell receptor beta chains were all read from a single sample in a study of blood T cell repertoires in COVID-19. Profiled with immunoSEQ multiplex PCR; TCRdb holds only in-frame clones, not every one. The sample lists 200,000 to 250,000 clones, approximately 85% occurring once. Input material: peripheral blood. The receptor source for this set is a woman in her 70s with COVID-19, enrolled during active disease.

This clone was picked up one time. The chain links TRBV3-1 (or the pseudogene TRBV3-2) to TRBJ1-1; maybe TRBD1 (6 bases). Germline CDR1 is LGHDT and CDR2 is YNNKEL (reference sequence). Trimming took 0 bases from V and 3 from J, leaving 11 bases between them. The CDR3 covers 15 residues. DNA of the CDR3: TGTGCCAGCAGCCAAGACCCCAGGGGTGACACTGAAGCTTTCTTT. It encodes CASSQDPRGDTEAFF.

The DNA for the CDR3 is TGTGCCAGCAGCGGACAACTTTTCTCACCCCTCCACTTT. Residues: CASSGQLFSPLHF. The V gene is TRBV2, the J gene TRBJ1-6, with D perhaps TRBD1 (5 bases). The ends were cut back, 6 bases at V and 10 bases at J, with 13 bases in the middle. CDR3 length: 13 amino acids. Germline values: CDR1 SNHLY, CDR2 FYNNEI.

This clone was detected only once. Here the CDR3 DNA reads TGTGCCAGCAGCTCGGGTTACCGGGACAGGGGCAGTTCTTATTCACCCCTCCACTTT. Translation gives CASSSGYRDRGSSYSPLHF. The rearrangement joins TRBV5-6 to TRBJ1-6; TRBD1 matches at 10 bases. Germline CDR1 SGHDT, CDR2 YYEEEE. The CDR3 runs to 19 residues. The V gene end was trimmed by 3 bases and the J gene end by 8 bases; junction bases not matched to a gene: 17.

V and J are TRBV27 and TRBJ1-1, with D possibly TRBD1 on 6 matching bases. CDR1 is MNHEY and CDR2 is SMNVEV in the germline V gene (reference sequence). The CDR3 is 16 residues long. V dropped 1 base and J dropped 6 bases, with 18 bases sitting between them. The CDR3 region is CASSLYRGGRRAEAFF. CDR3 bases: TGTGCCAGCAGTTTATACCGTGGGGGCCGTCGCGCTGAAGCTTTCTTT.

The chain recombines TRBV9 with TRBJ1-4; D unclear. The CDR3 contains 14 residues. Germline-derived CDR1 and CDR2 are SGDLS and YYNGEE. Trimming stripped 1 base from V and 0 bases from J, with 4 bases between. The CDR3 DNA follows: TGTGCCAGCAGCGTACTAGCAACTAATGAAAAACTGTTTTTT. Its protein product is CASSVLATNEKLFF.